Presented here are 27 T cell receptor beta chains from one specimen sequenced in a study of neoadjuvant anti-PD-1 for oral cavity cancer. Sequencing was performed with immunoSEQ multiplex PCR; in TCRdb, only in-frame clones are kept and a portion is missing. The top ten hold approximately 3.6% of the sample, which has about 68,000 clones, roughly 85% seen once. Time point described: after neoadjuvant nivolumab, at surgical resection. This specimen consisted of PBMCs, obtained after nivolumab (anti-PD-1) treatment. The receptors originated from a person aged 35-79 years with oral cavity squamous cell carcinoma.

The V and J genes are TRBV5-4 and TRBJ2-2; no reliable D call. The CDR3 runs 17 residues. The germline gives CDR1 SGHNT, CDR2 YYREEE (reference sequence). Trimming shortened V by 1 base and J by 5 bases, and 18 bases separated the two germline ends. CDR3: CASSLIYAGDGTGELFF. CDR3 DNA: TGTGCCAGCAGCTTGATTTACGCCGGTGATGGGACCGGGGAGCTGTTTTTT.

The chain joins TRBV19 to TRBJ1-2; no reliable D call. This CDR3 contains 12 residues. Germline V CDR1 and CDR2: LNHDA, SQIVND (reference sequence). V lost 10 bases and J 8 bases, leaving 17 bases between the germline ends. DNA of the CDR3: TGTGCCACCTCCTTGGCCGGTTTCGGCTACACCTTC. Its translation is CATSLAGFGYTF. The whole variable domain, remainder taken from reference TRBV19 and TRBJ1-2, is DGGITQSPKYLFRKEGQNVTLSCEQNLNHDAMYWYRQDPGQGLRLIYYSQIVNDFQKGDIAEGYSVSREKKESFPLTVTSAQKNPTAFYLCATSLAGFGYTFGSGTRLTVV.

CDR3 sequence reads: CAAAAGYSYEQYF. The CDR3 DNA reads TGTGCCGCGGCGGCGGGATACTCCTACGAGCAGTACTTC. The chain is built from TRBV28 and TRBJ2-7; D may be TRBD2 (6 bases). Germline CDR1 is MDHEN and CDR2 is SYDVKM. The V and J ends lost 11 bases and 0 bases respectively, with 14 bases between them. The CDR3 is 13 residues long. The full variable domain, its missing parts supplied by reference TRBV28 and TRBJ2-7, is DVKVTQSSRYLVKRTGEKVFLECVQDMDHENMFWYRQDPGLGLRLIYFSYDVKMKEKGDIPEGYSVSREKKERFSLILESASTNQTSMYLCAAAAGYSYEQYFGPGTRLTVT.

This clone was seen only once. The CDR3 spells CASSGATYNEQFF. CDR3 bases: TGCGCCAGCAGTGGGGCCACCTACAATGAGCAGTTCTTC. The chain carries TRBV10-2 and TRBJ2-1; D is unresolved. The germline CDR1 and CDR2 sequences are WSHSY and SAAADI. V dropped 4 bases and J dropped 2 bases, with 6 bases sitting between them. The CDR3 totals 13 residues.

The chain joins TRBV27 to TRBJ2-3, with 11 bases identical to TRBD2. J gave up 2 bases and V 5 bases, and 3 bases lay outside the gene matches. The CDR3 totals 15 residues. Looked up from germline, CDR1 is MNHEY and CDR2 is SMNVEV (reference sequence). CDR3 DNA sequence: TGTGCCAGCAGTCTAGCGGGAGGTCACACAGATACGCAGTATTTT. This gives the protein CASSLAGGHTDTQYF.

The chain combines TRBV27 with TRBJ2-5; TRBD2 matches 8 bases. Germline trimming cut 5 bases from V and 4 bases from J; bases unmatched to any gene: 9. CDR1 and CDR2 (germline): MNHEY, SMNVEV (reference sequence). CDR3 length: 15 residues. The CDR3 here is CASSPSFLAGETQYF. CDR3 nucleotide sequence: TGTGCCAGCAGTCCATCCTTTCTAGCGGGAGAGACCCAGTACTTC.

The CDR3 DNA reads as TGTGCCAGCAGTTCCGCGGGGGAGGCGCAGTATTTT. This gives the protein CASSSAGEAQYF. The J gene is TRBJ2-3, the V gene TRBV28; 7 bases align to TRBD2. V trimming: 4 bases; J trimming: 10 bases; junction bases outside the gene matches: 5. This CDR3 comprises 12 residues. Germline loops: CDR1 MDHEN, CDR2 SYDVKM.

The CDR3 is CASRRPGTSGNEQFF. The CDR3 DNA is TGTGCCAGCAGGCGGCCCGGGACTAGCGGAAATGAGCAGTTCTTC. The genes are TRBV7-9 and TRBJ2-1; 11 nucleotides line up with TRBD2. CDR3 length: 15 residues. With 6 bases clipped from V and 7 bases from J, the junction kept 8 bases outside the gene matches. Germline values: CDR1 SEHNR, CDR2 FQNEAQ (reference sequence).

The chain is built from TRBV7-9 and TRBJ1-4; D call uncertain. Germline V gives CDR1 SEHNR, CDR2 FQNEAQ (reference sequence). The V gene lost 5 bases and the J gene lost 8 bases, with 12 bases spanning the gap. This CDR3 region has 13 residues. This CDR3 reads CASSDPREEKLFF. In DNA, the CDR3 is TGTGCCAGCAGCGACCCTAGGGAAGAAAAACTGTTTTTT.

This chain connects TRBV30 to TRBJ1-5; perhaps TRBD1 as D (5 bases). V gave up 2 bases and J gave up 1 base, with 9 bases separating them. CDR3 size: 14 residues. In germline, CDR1 is GTSNPN, CDR2 SVGIG (reference sequence). The CDR3 loop reads CAWSYAGSNQPQHF. CDR3 coding DNA: TGTGCCTGGAGTTACGCAGGGAGCAATCAGCCCCAGCATTTT.

The chain employs TRBV5-1 and TRBJ2-1, with 12 bases matching TRBD2. CDR3 size: 17 residues. Germline V gene sequence: CDR1 SGHRS, CDR2 YFSETQ. With 3 bases clipped from V and 8 bases from J, the junction kept 12 bases outside the gene matches. The CDR3 sequence: CASSYGLLAGGIYEQFF. The DNA for the CDR3 is TGCGCCAGCAGCTATGGTTTACTAGCGGGAGGAATTTATGAGCAGTTCTTC.

V usage is TRBV6-1 and J usage is TRBJ2-3; the D gene is possibly TRBD2 (5 bases). The ends were cut back, 6 bases at V and 10 bases at J, with 8 bases in the middle. The CDR3 is 10 residues long. From germline, CDR1 is MNHNS and CDR2 SASEGT. CDR3 bases: TGTGCCAGCAGGGAGGAGTCGCAGTATTTT. This translates into CASREESQYF.

The J gene is TRBJ2-1, the V gene TRBV4-2; D gene ambiguous. The CDR3 consists of 14 residues. V was trimmed by 3 bases and J by 6 bases, leaving 12 bases between them. Germline V gene data show CDR1 as LGHNA and CDR2 as YNFKEQ. The DNA of the CDR3 is TGTGCCAGCAGCCATGACTCGGCGTCCAATGAGCAGTTCTTC. Translation gives CASSHDSASNEQFF.

V gene TRBV11-2 combines with J gene TRBJ2-1, with 8 bases aligning to TRBD2. The J segment lost 4 bases and the V segment lost 4 bases, leaving 12 bases of the junction unmatched. The germline gives CDR1 SGHAT, CDR2 FQNNGV. This CDR3 is built from 17 residues. CDR3 nucleotides: TGTGCCAGCAGCTCTACGGCCTCCTTAGCGGGATACAATGAGCAGTTCTTC. This gives the protein CASSSTASLAGYNEQFF.

This chain links TRBV5-6 with TRBJ2-2; either TRBD1 or TRBD2 may supply D (6 bases each). Germline-derived CDR1 and CDR2 are SGHDT and YYEEEE. CDR3 size: 14 residues. Trimming removed 6 bases from V and 5 bases from J, with 14 bases in between. CDR3 DNA: TGTGCCAGCATTTACAGGGAGGCGACCGGGGAGCTGTTTTTT. It translates to CASIYREATGELFF.

This clone was counted only a few times. The rearrangement links TRBV28 to TRBJ1-2; no clear D. CDR3 length equals 14 residues. The germline V gene has CDR1 MDHEN and CDR2 SYDVKM. V lost 7 bases and J lost 5, with 17 bases in between. CDR3 amino acids: CASIPLSSSYGYTF. CDR3 nucleotides: TGTGCCAGCATCCCTTTAAGCAGCAGTTATGGCTACACCTTC.

This chain joins TRBV30 and TRBJ2-7; possible D gene TRBD1, 6 bases. Germline CDR1 and CDR2: GTSNPN and SVGIG (reference sequence). V was cut by 1 base and J by 0 bases, with 16 bases left in between. The CDR3 is made up of 16 amino acids. CDR3 loop: CAWSEPAGAGSYEQYF. DNA for the CDR3: TGTGCCTGGAGTGAGCCGGCAGGGGCCGGCTCCTACGAGCAGTACTTC.

The chain uses TRBV6-1 and TRBJ2-5; weak D call: TRBD1 (6 bases). The V end lost 6 bases, the J end lost 4 bases, and 12 bases lay between the germline ends. Germline-derived CDR1 and CDR2 are MNHNS and SASEGT. CDR3 length: 13 amino acids. The chain's CDR3 is CASRQGSGETQYF. The CDR3 bases are TGTGCCAGCAGGCAGGGGTCGGGAGAGACCCAGTACTTC.

The V call is TRBV6-4, the J call TRBJ2-3; D is uncertain. The CDR3 consists of 12 residues. Germline V gives CDR1 MRHNA, CDR2 SNTAGT. V was clipped by 6 bases and J by 10 bases, with 14 bases between them. As DNA, the CDR3 is TGTGCCAGCAGCCAGGAAGGACGGGCGCAGTATTTT. Its protein is CASSQEGRAQYF.

This sequence joins TRBV18 and TRBJ1-2; D unclear. Germline CDR1 KGHSH, CDR2 LQKENI. Trimming left V 3 bases short and J 6 bases short, with 14 bases between. The CDR3 is made up of 14 amino acids. The CDR3 sequence is CASSPQTRGDGYTF. The CDR3 DNA is TGTGCCAGCTCACCTCAGACCCGCGGAGATGGCTACACCTTC.

This sequence joins TRBV30 and TRBJ2-3, with a tentative D call TRBD2 (6 bases). The CDR3 has 14 amino acids. Trimming removed 2 bases from V and 4 bases from J, with 13 bases in between. Germline-derived CDR1 and CDR2 are GTSNPN and SVGIG (reference sequence). The CDR3 is CAWSHGGPADTQYF. The CDR3 bases are TGTGCCTGGAGTCACGGAGGGCCGGCAGATACGCAGTATTTT.

V usage is TRBV10-2 and J usage is TRBJ2-7; D is ambiguous. Germline values: CDR1 WSHSY, CDR2 SAAADI. The germline V and J ends were trimmed by 3 bases and 0 bases, with 9 bases remaining between them. This CDR3 contains 14 residues. The CDR3 DNA reads as TGCGCCAGCAGTGATGACGGCAGCTCCTACGAGCAGTACTTC. It specifies CASSDDGSSYEQYF.

The chain has TRBV11-2 and TRBJ2-3, with D possibly being TRBD2 (6 bases). Germline CDR1 is SGHAT and CDR2 is FQNNGV. Trimming shortened V by 8 bases and J by 4 bases, and 16 bases separated the two germline ends. The CDR3 loop spans 14 amino acids. CDR3 DNA: TGTGCCAGCCGGAGCCGGGAGCTGGCAGATACGCAGTATTTT. As protein: CASRSRELADTQYF.

This clone was detected a few times. V and J are TRBV30 and TRBJ2-1, with TRBD2 matching over 13 bases. The V gene end was trimmed by 4 bases and the J gene end by 4 bases; junction bases not matched to a gene: 4. The V gene's germline CDR1 is GTSNPN and CDR2 SVGIG (reference sequence). The CDR3 loop spans 15 amino acids. The CDR3 sequence is CAWKLAGGRYNEQFF. CDR3 DNA sequence: TGTGCCTGGAAACTAGCGGGAGGGCGGTACAATGAGCAGTTCTTC.

The chain links TRBV28 to TRBJ2-7; 13 nucleotides line up with TRBD2. V was pared by 6 bases and J by 6 bases, with 5 bases of the junction left unmatched. The V gene's germline CDR1 is MDHEN and CDR2 SYDVKM. The length of the CDR3 is 14 residues. CDR3 in DNA: TGTGCCAGCAGGCCGGGACTAGCGGGACTCGAGCAGTACTTC. Translation gives CASRPGLAGLEQYF.

This clone was counted a few times. V gene TRBV4-1 combines with J gene TRBJ1-5; D unclear. The germline V gene has CDR1 MGHRA and CDR2 YSYEKL. The CDR3 sequence is 15 residues long. Trimming stripped 1 base from V and 7 bases from J, with 14 bases between. CDR3 in amino acids: CASSQGERMKQPQHF. As DNA, the CDR3 is TGCGCCAGCAGCCAAGGGGAGAGAATGAAACAGCCCCAGCATTTT.

The chain is built from TRBV4-1 and TRBJ1-3; no clear D gene. Per germline, CDR1 MGHRA and CDR2 YSYEKL. V shed 4 bases and J shed 2 bases, with 15 bases lying between them. This CDR3 has 16 amino acids. The CDR3 sequence: CASSLAPGATGNTIYF. The CDR3 region has the DNA TGCGCCAGCAGCCTCGCGCCAGGTGCCACTGGAAACACCATATATTTT.